Given below is one TCR beta chain in context. Its antigen is unknown. Germline values: CDR1 SNHLY, CDR2 FYNNEI. The CDR3 length is 16 residues. V was shortened by 8 bases and J by 0 bases, with 17 bases between the two germline ends. The sample comes from a study of cytomegalovirus exposure and HLA in healthy donors. Findings and caveats of the study: TCR beta chains associated with HLA were, in a later analysis, more clonally expanded than equally common others.

The PCR used 60 Vbeta and 13 Jbeta primers. Measured with immunoSEQ multiplex PCR; TCRdb has only the in-frame clones, and not every one. The sample carries under 200,000 clones, 60% to 85% recorded once. The sequencing input was PBMCs. The receptor was derived from a man aged 35 to 55 in good health and CMV-seronegative. The J gene is TRBJ1-5, the V gene TRBV2, with D perhaps matching TRBD1 (5 bases). This CDR3 reads CASSTGGAYSNQPQHF. CDR3 DNA sequence: TGTGCCAGCTCCACCGGCGGGGCTTATAGCAATCAGCCCCAGCATTTT.